The 12 T cell receptor beta chains given below trace back to one sample, sequenced in a study of post-analysis software for immune sequencing data. Points from the study as a whole: Relative to controls, patients had about five TRBV segments at higher frequency, with TRBV5-6, TRBV5-1 and TRBV20-1 among these.

Unique molecular identifiers were present in the TCR beta cDNA libraries. TCRdb passed the PCR reads through MiXCR, listing each CDR3 protein once. The table has hundreds of thousands of distinct CDR3 sequences, roughly 27% seen once. Which antigens these TCRs recognize remains unknown. Specimen: blood. The origin of the receptors is a girl between 5 and 17 years old with multiple sclerosis.

This clonotype was observed a few times. V and J are TRBV9 and TRBJ2-3; TRBD2 is a possible D gene (5 bases). V was trimmed by 0 bases and J by 6 bases, leaving 8 bases between them. This CDR3 has 13 amino acids. Germline V gives CDR1 SGDLS, CDR2 YYNGEE. The CDR3 here is CASSVVVADTQYF. The CDR3 DNA reads as TGTGCCAGCAGCGTAGTGGTAGCGGATACGCAGTATTTT.

J is TRBJ1-1 and V is TRBV7-9; the D gene is possibly TRBD1 (5 bases). The CDR3 is 14 residues long. Germline values: CDR1 SEHNR, CDR2 FQNEAQ (reference sequence). The V and J ends lost 5 bases and 6 bases respectively, with 16 bases between them. CDR3 residues: CASSPGRQQAEAFF. Here the CDR3 DNA reads TGTGCCAGCAGCCCGGGGCGTCAACAGGCTGAAGCTTTCTTT.

This clonotype showed up just a few times. This chain links TRBV10-3 with TRBJ1-2; D is uncertain. Trimming removed 6 bases from V and 3 bases from J, with 11 bases in between. CDR1 and CDR2 from the germline V gene are ENHRY and SYGVKD. The CDR3 spans 13 residues. The CDR3 sequence is CAIRQYIDYGYTF. CDR3 bases: TGTGCCATCAGACAGTATATAGACTATGGCTACACCTTC.

In this sample, this clonotype turned up many times. This chain links TRBV7-9 with TRBJ2-5; D is uncertain. CDR1 is SEHNR and CDR2 is FQNEAQ in the germline V gene (reference sequence). Trimming removed 5 bases at V and 2 bases at J, with 24 bases between. This CDR3 comprises 18 residues. The CDR3 spells CASSRTDLILSDQETQYF. DNA for the CDR3: TGTGCCAGCAGCCGAACAGACCTTATCCTCAGTGATCAAGAGACCCAGTACTTC.

This rearrangement joins TRBV20-1 to TRBJ1-2; D remains unclear. The germline V and J ends were trimmed by 4 bases and 0 bases, with 6 bases remaining between them. Germline CDR1 and CDR2: DFQATT and SNEGSKA (reference sequence). This CDR3 comprises 12 residues. The CDR3 DNA reads as TGCAGTGCTACCGTTCCTAACTATGGCTACACCTTC. Amino acid sequence: CSATVPNYGYTF.

The J gene is TRBJ2-7, the V gene TRBV7-2; D is possibly TRBD1 or TRBD2 (5 bases each). CDR1 SGHTA and CDR2 FQGNSA come from the germline V gene. CDR3 length equals 13 residues. V shed 4 bases and J shed 7 bases, with 14 bases lying between them. The CDR3 here is CASSSGTLEEQYF. The DNA of the CDR3 is TGTGCCAGCAGCTCCGGGACCTTGGAAGAGCAGTACTTC.

This clonotype was counted only a few times. This rearrangement joins TRBV29-1 to TRBJ1-2; maybe TRBD1 (6 bases). With 4 bases removed from V and 7 bases from J, the gap between germline ends came to 19 bases. The CDR3 loop spans 14 amino acids. Germline-derived CDR1 and CDR2 are SQVTM and ANQGSEA. The CDR3 coding sequence is TGCAGCGTTGGTGGGGGGCGAGCGAATGGTGGCTACACCTTC. This encodes CSVGGGRANGGYTF.

This chain connects TRBV7-2 to TRBJ2-1; TRBD2 might be the D (5 bases). Per the germline V gene, CDR1 is SGHTA and CDR2 is FQGNSA. Deletions cut 10 bases from V and 10 bases from J, with 17 bases between. The CDR3 runs 12 residues. CDR3 protein: CANRSPSGEQFF. The CDR3 coding sequence is TGTGCCAACCGCTCCCCGAGCGGCGAGCAGTTCTTC.

This clonotype was counted a few times. The genes are TRBV6-2 or TRBV6-3 and TRBJ2-7, with D unresolved. The CDR3 consists of 15 residues. CDR1 is MNHEY and CDR2 is SVGEGT in the germline V gene. Trimming took off 0 bases at V and 3 bases at J, with 12 bases between the two ends. In DNA, the CDR3 is TGTGCCAGCAGTTACTCCCTCGGACGCTTCTACGAGCAGTACTTC. Protein product: CASSYSLGRFYEQYF.

This clonotype was observed many times. The chain recombines TRBV18 with TRBJ1-5; TRBD1 aligns across 9 bases. Germline V gene data show CDR1 as KGHSH and CDR2 as LQKENI. With 3 bases clipped from V and 2 bases from J, the junction kept 2 bases outside the gene matches. The CDR3 runs to 15 residues. This chain's CDR3 is CASSPDRGGNQPQHF. As DNA, the CDR3 is TGTGCCAGCTCACCGGACAGGGGTGGCAATCAGCCCCAGCATTTT.

On this clonotype itself: A much more abundant neighbour one base away suggests this may be a read error. The V call is TRBV10-3, the J call TRBJ2-1, with 13 bases lining up with TRBD2. The CDR3 totals 16 residues. Germline V lookup: CDR1 ENHRY, CDR2 SYGVKD. V lost 7 bases and J lost 9; bases outside the gene matches: 12. The CDR3 spells CAITAAGTSGNGEQFF. The DNA for the CDR3 is TGTGCCATCACCGCAGCCGGGACTAGCGGGAACGGTGAGCAGTTCTTC.

The rearrangement links TRBV12-3 or TRBV12-4 to TRBJ1-6, with 7 nucleotides matching TRBD1. V shed 2 bases and J 9 bases; nucleotides not matched to a gene: 13. CDR3 size: 17 residues. CDR3 bases: TGTGCCAGCAGTTTAATCGAGACAGGGAATTTCGGTTCACCCCTCCACTTT. Amino acids: CASSLIETGNFGSPLHF.